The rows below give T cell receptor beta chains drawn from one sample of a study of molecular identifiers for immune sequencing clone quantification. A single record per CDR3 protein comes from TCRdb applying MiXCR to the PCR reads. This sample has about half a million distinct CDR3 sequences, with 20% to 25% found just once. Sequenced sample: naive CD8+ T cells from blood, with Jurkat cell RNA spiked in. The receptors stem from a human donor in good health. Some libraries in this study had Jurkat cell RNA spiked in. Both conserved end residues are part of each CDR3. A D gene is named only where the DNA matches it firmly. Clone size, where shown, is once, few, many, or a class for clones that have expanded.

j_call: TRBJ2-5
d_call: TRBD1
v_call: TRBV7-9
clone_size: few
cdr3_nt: TGTGCCAGCAGCGAAGTCCCTTCGTGGGACAGGGGGGAGACCCAGTACTTC
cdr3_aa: CASSEVPSWDRGETQYF

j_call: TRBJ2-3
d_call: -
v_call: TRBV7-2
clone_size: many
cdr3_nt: TGTGCCAGCAGCTGGGCTCTCACAGATACGCAGTATTTT
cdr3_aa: CASSWALTDTQYF

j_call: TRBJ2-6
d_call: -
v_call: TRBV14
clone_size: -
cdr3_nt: TGTGCCAGCAGACCCGACTCCGGGACACTTTACTCTGGGGCCAACGTCCTGACTTTC
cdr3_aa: CASRPDSGTLYSGANVLTF

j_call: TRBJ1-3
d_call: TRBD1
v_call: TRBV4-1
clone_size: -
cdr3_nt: TGCGCCAGCAGCCAAGTACAGGGGGCAGATGGAACCACCATATATTTT
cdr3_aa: CASSQVQGADGTTIYF

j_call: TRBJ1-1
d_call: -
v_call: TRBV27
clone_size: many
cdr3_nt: TGTGCCAGCAGCTTGGGGGGAGACACTGAAGCTTTCTTT
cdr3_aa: CASSLGGDTEAFF

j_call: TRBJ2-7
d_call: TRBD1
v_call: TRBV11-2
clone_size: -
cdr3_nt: TGTGCCAGCAGCCCCGGGCCGGGACAGGAAAAAGTCTACGAGCAGTACTTC
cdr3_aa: CASSPGPGQEKVYEQYF

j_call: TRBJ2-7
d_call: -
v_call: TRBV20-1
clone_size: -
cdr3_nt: TGCAGTGCTAGAATAGCGGACTCCTACGAGCAGTACTTC
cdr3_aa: CSARIADSYEQYF

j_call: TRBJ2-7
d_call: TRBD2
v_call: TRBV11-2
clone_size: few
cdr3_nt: TGTGCCAGCAGCGTAACTGGATTTAGCGGGGGGTGGTCCTACGAGCAGTACTTC
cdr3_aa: CASSVTGFSGGWSYEQYF

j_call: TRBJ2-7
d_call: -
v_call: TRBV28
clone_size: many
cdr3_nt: TGTGCCGTAGGGAAGAACGAGCAGTACTTC
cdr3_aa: CAVGKNEQYF

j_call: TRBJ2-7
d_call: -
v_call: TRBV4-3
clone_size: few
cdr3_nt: TGCGCCAGCAGCCAAGATCGGAACAGGGCGGGCGAGCAGTACTTC
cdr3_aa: CASSQDRNRAGEQYF

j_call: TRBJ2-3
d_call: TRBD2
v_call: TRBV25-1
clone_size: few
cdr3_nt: TGTGCCAGCAGTGGTGCTAGCGGGGGGATCTATGAAGATACGCAGTATTTT
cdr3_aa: CASSGASGGIYEDTQYF

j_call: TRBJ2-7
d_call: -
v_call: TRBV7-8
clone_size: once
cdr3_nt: TGTGCCAGCGGCTCCGGACCAGAGGCCTACGAGCAGTACTTC
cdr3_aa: CASGSGPEAYEQYF

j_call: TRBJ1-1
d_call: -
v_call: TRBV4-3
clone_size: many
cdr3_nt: TGTGCCAGCAGCCAAGTTGGTGGCACTGAAGCTTTCTTT
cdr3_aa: CASSQVGGTEAFF

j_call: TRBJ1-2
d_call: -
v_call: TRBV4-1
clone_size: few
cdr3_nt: TGCGCCAGCAGCCAAGGTGGGGCAGGGGATGGCTACACCTTC
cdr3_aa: CASSQGGAGDGYTF

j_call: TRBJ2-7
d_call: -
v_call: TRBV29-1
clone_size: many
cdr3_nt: TGCAGCGTCGGGGGACCTAGCTCCTACGAGCAGTACTTC
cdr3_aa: CSVGGPSSYEQYF

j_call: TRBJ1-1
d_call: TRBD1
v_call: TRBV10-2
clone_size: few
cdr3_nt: TGCGCCAGCAGTGTACAGGGGACGAACACTGAAGCTTTCTTT
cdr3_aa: CASSVQGTNTEAFF

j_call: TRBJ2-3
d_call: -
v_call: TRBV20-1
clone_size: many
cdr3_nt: TGCAGTGCTAGAGATTTAAGGGGGGAGGACACAGATACGCAGTATTTT
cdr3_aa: CSARDLRGEDTDTQYF

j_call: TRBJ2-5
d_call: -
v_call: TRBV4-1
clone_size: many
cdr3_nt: TGCGCCAGCAGCCAAGAAAACAGGATCCAAGAGACCCAGTACTTC
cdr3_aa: CASSQENRIQETQYF

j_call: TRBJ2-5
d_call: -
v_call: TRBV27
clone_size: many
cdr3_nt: TGTGCCAGCAGTTATATGAGCGCCGAAGAGACCCAGTACTTC
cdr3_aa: CASSYMSAEETQYF

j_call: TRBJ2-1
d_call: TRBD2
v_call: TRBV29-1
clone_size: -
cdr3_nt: TGCAGCGTGAAGGGACTAGCGGGCAGCAATGAGCAGTTCTTC
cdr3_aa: CSVKGLAGSNEQFF

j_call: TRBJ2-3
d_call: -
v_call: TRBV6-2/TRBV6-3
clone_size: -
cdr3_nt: TGTGCCAGCAGTTACGATCGCCGCACAGATACGCAGTATTTT
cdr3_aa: CASSYDRRTDTQYF

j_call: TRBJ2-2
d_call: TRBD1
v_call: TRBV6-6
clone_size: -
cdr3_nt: TGTGCCAGCAGAACCGGGACAGGGGGTCACACCGGGGAGCTGTTTTTT
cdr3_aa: CASRTGTGGHTGELFF

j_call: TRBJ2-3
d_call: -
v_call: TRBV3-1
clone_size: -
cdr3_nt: TGTGCCAGCAGCCAGAATGTGTGGGACACGATGGGCTACACAGATACGCAGTATTTT
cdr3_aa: CASSQNVWDTMGYTDTQYF

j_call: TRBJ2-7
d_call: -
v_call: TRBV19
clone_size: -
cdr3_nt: TGTGCCAGTAGCGGCCCCATCGGCTACGAGCAGTACTTC
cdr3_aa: CASSGPIGYEQYF

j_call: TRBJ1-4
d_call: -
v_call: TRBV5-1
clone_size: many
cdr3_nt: TGCGCCAGCAGCTTCGGGGCAACTAATGAAAAACTGTTTTTT
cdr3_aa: CASSFGATNEKLFF

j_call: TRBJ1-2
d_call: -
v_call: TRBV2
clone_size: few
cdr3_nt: TGTGCCAGTAGCCCCCCAGGCACCTATGGCTACACCTTC
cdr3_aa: CASSPPGTYGYTF

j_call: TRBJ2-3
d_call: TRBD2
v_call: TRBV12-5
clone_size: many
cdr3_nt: TGTGCTAGTGGTAGCGGGGGGTTCACAGATACGCAGTATTTT
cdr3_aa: CASGSGGFTDTQYF

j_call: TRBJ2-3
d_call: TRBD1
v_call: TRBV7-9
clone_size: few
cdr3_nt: TGTGCCAGCAGCTACCAGACAGGGGGCATCACAGATACGCAGTATTTT
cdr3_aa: CASSYQTGGITDTQYF

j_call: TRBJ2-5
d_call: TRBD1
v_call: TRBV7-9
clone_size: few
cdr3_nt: TGTGCCAGCAGCTTGTCGGGACAGGGGGCCAAGGAGACCCAGTACTTC
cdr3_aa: CASSLSGQGAKETQYF

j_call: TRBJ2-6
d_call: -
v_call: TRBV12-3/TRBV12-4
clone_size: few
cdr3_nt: TGTGCCAGCAGTTTCGGGCAAATGCAAGGCTCCGGGGCCAACGTCCTGACTTTC
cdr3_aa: CASSFGQMQGSGANVLTF

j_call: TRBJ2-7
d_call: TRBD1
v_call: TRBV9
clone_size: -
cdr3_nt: TGTGCCAGCAGCGTAGGCTCTACAGGGGGATACGAGCAGTACTTC
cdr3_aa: CASSVGSTGGYEQYF

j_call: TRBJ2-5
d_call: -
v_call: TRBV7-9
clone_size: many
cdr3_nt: TGTGCCAGCAGCCACCGACTGGACCAAGAGACCCAGTACTTC
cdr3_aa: CASSHRLDQETQYF

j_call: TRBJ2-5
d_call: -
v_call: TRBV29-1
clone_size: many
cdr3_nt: TGCAGCGTTGAATGGAATTCCCCCTACGAAGAGACCCAGTACTTC
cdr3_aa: CSVEWNSPYEETQYF

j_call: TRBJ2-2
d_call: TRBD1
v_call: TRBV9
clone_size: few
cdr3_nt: TGTGCCAGCAGCCAATTACAGGGGGCCTTTCCCAGGACCGGGGAGCTGTTTTTT
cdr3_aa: CASSQLQGAFPRTGELFF

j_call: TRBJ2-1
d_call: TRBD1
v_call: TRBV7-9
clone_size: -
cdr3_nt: TGTGCCAGCAGCTCGGGGGCAGGGGGCTTAGCAGCGACCGATTACAATGAGCAGTTCTTC
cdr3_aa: CASSSGAGGLAATDYNEQFF

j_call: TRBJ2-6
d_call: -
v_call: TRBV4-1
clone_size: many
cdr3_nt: TGCGCCAGCAGCCCGCCTTCTGGGGCCAACGTCCTGACTTTC
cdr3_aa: CASSPPSGANVLTF

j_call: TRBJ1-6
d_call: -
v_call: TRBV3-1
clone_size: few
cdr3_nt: TGTGCCAGCAGCCAAGGAGGATATAATTCACCCCTCCACTTT
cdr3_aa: CASSQGGYNSPLHF

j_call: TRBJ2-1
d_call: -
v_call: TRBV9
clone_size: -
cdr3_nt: TGTGCCAGCAGCGTAGCCGGAGGGCCCTACAATGAGCAGTTCTTC
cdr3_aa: CASSVAGGPYNEQFF

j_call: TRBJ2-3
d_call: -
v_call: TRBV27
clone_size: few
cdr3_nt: TGTGCCAGCAGCCCGTCGACAGACACAGATACGCAGTATTTT
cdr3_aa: CASSPSTDTDTQYF

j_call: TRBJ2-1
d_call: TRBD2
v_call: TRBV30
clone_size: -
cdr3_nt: TGTGCCTGGAGCAAGAGCGGGATCAGGGTCAATGAGCAGTTCTTC
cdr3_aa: CAWSKSGIRVNEQFF

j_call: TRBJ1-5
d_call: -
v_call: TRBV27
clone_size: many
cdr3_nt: TGTGCCACCTCCTCGGCCAGCAATCAGCCCCAGCATTTT
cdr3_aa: CATSSASNQPQHF

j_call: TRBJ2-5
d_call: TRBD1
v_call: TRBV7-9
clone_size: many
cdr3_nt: TGTGCCAGCAGCTCCTCCCAGGGGGCGCAGGAGACCCAGTACTTC
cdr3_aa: CASSSSQGAQETQYF

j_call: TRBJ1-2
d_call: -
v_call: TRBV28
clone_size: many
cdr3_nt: TGTGCCAGCAGCACGCTAGCTGGCGGCTACACCTTC
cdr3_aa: CASSTLAGGYTF

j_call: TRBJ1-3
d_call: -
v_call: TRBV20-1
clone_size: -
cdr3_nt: TGCAGTGCTAGAGGGGCCGGGGTTACTGGAAACACCATATATTTT
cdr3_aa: CSARGAGVTGNTIYF

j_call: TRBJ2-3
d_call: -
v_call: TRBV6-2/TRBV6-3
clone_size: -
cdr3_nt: TGTGCCAGCAGTTACACCGCCGGGGGCACAGATACGCAGTATTTT
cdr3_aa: CASSYTAGGTDTQYF

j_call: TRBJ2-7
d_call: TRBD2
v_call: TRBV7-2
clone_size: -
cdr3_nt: TGTGCCAGCACCCTCTCAGTTGGACTAGCGAGATACGAGCAGTACTTC
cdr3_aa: CASTLSVGLARYEQYF

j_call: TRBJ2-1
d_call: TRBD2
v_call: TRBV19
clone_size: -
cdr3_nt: TGTGCCAGTAGTATAGTGTACGGACTAGCGCCCGGCGGTGAGCAGTTCTTC
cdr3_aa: CASSIVYGLAPGGEQFF

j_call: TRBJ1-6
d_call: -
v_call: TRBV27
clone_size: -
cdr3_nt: TGTGCCAGCAGTTTGGGTCCGCGGGGTTCACCCCTCCACTTT
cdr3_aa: CASSLGPRGSPLHF

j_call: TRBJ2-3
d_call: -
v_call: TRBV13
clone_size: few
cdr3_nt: TGTGCCAGCAGCCCCCGGGGCTTCGGCACAGATACGCAGTATTTT
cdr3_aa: CASSPRGFGTDTQYF

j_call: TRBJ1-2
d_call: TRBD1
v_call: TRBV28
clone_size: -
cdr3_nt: TGTGCCAGCAGGGTACAGGGGCCGGCGTACTATGGCTACACCTTC
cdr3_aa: CASRVQGPAYYGYTF

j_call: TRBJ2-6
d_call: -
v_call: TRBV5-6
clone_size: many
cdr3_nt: TGTGCCAGCAGCTCGGCCCTGGTCTCTGGGGCCAACGTCCTGACTTTC
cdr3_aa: CASSSALVSGANVLTF

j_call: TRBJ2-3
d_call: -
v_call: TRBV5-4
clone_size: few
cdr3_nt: TGTGCCAGCAGCTTTCCCCCAGCAGATACGCAGTATTTT
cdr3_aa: CASSFPPADTQYF

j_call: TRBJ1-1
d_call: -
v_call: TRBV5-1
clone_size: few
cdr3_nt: TGCGCCAGCAGCTCAAACCGGGAGATTAACACTGAAGCTTTCTTT
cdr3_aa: CASSSNREINTEAFF

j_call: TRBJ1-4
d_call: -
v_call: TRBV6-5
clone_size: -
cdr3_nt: TGTGCCAGCAGTTACGTGGTGGGGGATGAAAAACTGTTTTTT
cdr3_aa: CASSYVVGDEKLFF